This TCR beta chain was identified in a study of T cell responses to AZD1222 COVID-19 vaccine. Libraries were prepared by immunoSEQ multiplex PCR; TCRdb keeps only in-frame clonotypes and omits some of them. The table lists some 84,000 clones, 75% to 90% of them singletons. The CDR3 runs 16 residues. Germline CDR1 reads SGHRS; CDR2 reads YFSETQ. Trimming stripped 0 bases from V and 5 bases from J, with 17 bases between. This material consisted of peripheral blood, taken on day 0 of AZD1222 vaccination. The chain links TRBV5-1 to TRBJ1-1; D is undetermined. This TCR was sampled from an adult in good health. This CDR3 reads CASSLGTAQRGTEAFF. CDR3 sequence (DNA): TGCGCCAGCAGCTTGGGCACAGCGCAAAGAGGAACTGAAGCTTTCTTT.